Below, one T cell receptor beta chain is given with its context. This clone was counted a few times. Its binding antigen is unknown. Because this receptor comes from a mouse, its gene names and germline sequences follow the mouse reference. The missing CDR3 end, 4 residues past where the read stops, is filled in from the germline J gene. The library was generated by the immunoSEQ multiplex PCR assay. RNA was extracted from all samples and reverse transcribed into cDNA as template for TCR sequencing. First-strand cDNA was synthesized with SuperScript III using a 2:1 mix of oligo-dT and random hexamers. A synthetic immune receptor repertoire was used to assess amplification bias, and residual bias was removed computationally. Sequencing of the libraries was done on Illumina HiSeq with 60 bp reads that cover the CDR3, reading from J toward V. The paper's processing steps were these. After raw reads were preprocessed to remove errors, the CDR3 was defined following IMGT conventions as running from the conserved cysteine to phenylalanine. Clonality was computed as 1 minus the Shannon entropy, with the entropy normalized by log2 of the number of productive unique TCRs. CD4 or CD8 identity of scalp clones was inferred by cross-referencing scalp TCRbeta sequences with sorted blood CD4 and CD8 repertoires. TCRdb mirrors the immuneACCESS table, restricted to in-frame sequences. Some clones are absent from its copies; in checked studies, under half trace to an unresolved V gene, and the reason for the others is unknown. V and J calls plus clone size are reproduced from that table; the DNA served to infer D and trimming. Listed for this sample are about 110,000 clones, none observed only a single time. In total, the top ten clones hold about 20% of the sample.

This sample stems from a study of CD8+ T cells in alopecia areata (dated by TCRdb to between 2017 and 2018). For the study in its entirety: Female C3H/HeJ recipients, roughly 6-11 weeks old, were grafted with skin from C3H/HeJ donors with spontaneous alopecia (about 6-12 months old). The study used high-throughput TCRbeta sequencing to examine T cell clonal expansion in alopecia areata, in both the C3H/HeJ mouse model and human patients. On the human side, TCRbeta sequencing was run on scalp tissue and on sorted CD4+ and CD8+ peripheral blood T cells from healthy controls and from alopecia areata patients with either patchy or totalis/universalis disease. Clonality in the scalp was compared among normal scalp (n=4), patchy alopecia areata scalp (n=8), and alopecia totalis/universalis scalp (n=8). RNA was obtained with the PAXgene miRNA kit for fixed scalp, the miRNeasy kit for PBMCs, and the RNeasy kit for mouse skin. TCRbeta CDR3 regions were amplified by immunoSEQ multiplex PCR using 35 Vbeta forward and 13 Jbeta reverse primers. Results and caveats for the whole study, not just this receptor: Resident alphabeta T cells in normal human skin are also sequenced, complicating scalp TCR repertoire analysis, unlike mouse skin dominated by gammadelta T cells. Shared TCR sequences between patients were less evident than in mice, which may be partly attributable to HLA diversity in the patient population. Compared with normal scalp, lesional scalp had higher clonality and more expanded CD8+ clones, particularly in alopecia totalis/universalis, a pattern that suggests antigenic drive.

Spanning cysteine to phenylalanine, the CDR3 consists of 16 amino acids. Only the CDR3 bases that were read are kept: 36 of them, in frame from base 1. Reading the germline V gene (reference sequence) gives CDR1 NSQYPW and CDR2 LRSPGD. Trimming removed 2 bases from V and 0 bases from J, leaving 12 bases between the germline ends. The V and J genes are TRBV1 and TRBJ2-3, with a tentative D gene TRBD1 over 6 matching bases. Sequenced material: lesional skin. The TCR comes from a C3H/HeJ mouse with alopecia areata. The strain in question carries the MHC haplotype H2-k. The DNA read from the CDR3 is TGCACCTGCAGTGCACTCACGGGACAAAGTGCAGAA. Translated, it reads CTCSALTGQSAE. The entire CDR3 protein is CTCSALTGQSAETLYF. With all but the CDR3 taken from the reference TRBV1 and TRBJ2-3 genes, the full variable domain is: VTLLEQNPRWRLVPRGQAVNLRCILKNSQYPWMSWYQQDLQKQLQWLFTLRSPGDKEVKSLPGADYLATRVTDTELRLQVANMSQGRTLYCTCSALTGQSAETLYFGSGTRLTVL.